This TCR beta chain was recovered during a study of CD8 T cells in Susac syndrome. General observations from the study: As the study acknowledged, the number of individuals in its TCR sequencing and HLA analysis was relatively small.

A note on this clonotype: Its specificity is unknown.

J was trimmed by 5 bases and V by 8 bases; bases with no gene match: 7. Germline CDR1 is SGHTA and CDR2 is FQGNSA. The CDR3 runs to 13 residues. With random hexamers, roughly 0.45 to 1 ug RNA was reverse transcribed. TCRdb used MiXCR to reprocess the immunoSEQ multiplex PCR reads, holding one entry per CDR3 protein. The sample lists about 130,000 distinct CDR3 sequences; about 94% were seen once. This clonotype was sampled from a human donor with multiple sclerosis. Sequencing input: CD4+ T cells from PBMCs. The chain links TRBV7-2 to TRBJ2-7; TRBD2 aligns across 9 bases. The CDR3 nucleotides are TGTGCCAGCCGCGAGGCGGGGGGGGACGAGCAGTACTTC. As protein: CASREAGGDEQYF.